This T cell receptor beta chain was found in a study of blood T cell repertoires in COVID-19. Produced via immunoSEQ multiplex PCR; TCRdb's table is partial and in-frame only. Of about 190,000 clones listed, 70% to 90% are singletons. V lost 5 bases, J lost 3 bases, and 11 bases lay in between. Germline V gene data show CDR1 as SQVTM and CDR2 as ANQGSEA. CDR3 length equals 13 residues. The origin of this receptor is a man aged 30 to 45 with acute or convalescent COVID-19. The gene calls are TRBV29-1 and TRBJ2-1; possible D gene TRBD1, 7 bases. The source material was peripheral blood. The chain's CDR3 is CSVRQGGYNEQFF. DNA of the CDR3: TGCAGCGTTCGACAGGGAGGCTACAATGAGCAGTTCTTC.